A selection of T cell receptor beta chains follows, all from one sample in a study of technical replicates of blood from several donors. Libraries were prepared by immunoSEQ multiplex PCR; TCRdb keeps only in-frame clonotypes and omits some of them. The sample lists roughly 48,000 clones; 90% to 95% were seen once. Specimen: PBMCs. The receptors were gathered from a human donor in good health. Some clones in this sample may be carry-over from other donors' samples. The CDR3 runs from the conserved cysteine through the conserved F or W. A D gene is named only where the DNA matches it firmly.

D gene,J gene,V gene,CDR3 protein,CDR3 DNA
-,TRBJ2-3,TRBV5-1,CASRAGARADTQYF,TGCGCCAGCAGGGCGGGGGCGAGAGCAGATACGCAGTATTTT
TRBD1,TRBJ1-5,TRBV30,CAWSRTGGRQPQHF,TGTGCCTGGAGCCGGACAGGGGGCCGTCAGCCCCAGCATTTT
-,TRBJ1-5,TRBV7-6,CASSLDFNQPQHF,TGTGCCAGCAGCTTGGACTTTAATCAGCCCCAGCATTTT
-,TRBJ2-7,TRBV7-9,CASSQGLYYEQYF,TGTGCCAGCAGCCAGGGACTTTACTACGAGCAGTACTTC
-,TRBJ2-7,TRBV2,CASTSGGSRSYEQYF,TGTGCCAGCACCAGCGGCGGGTCCCGCTCCTACGAGCAGTACTTC
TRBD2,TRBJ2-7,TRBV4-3,CASSQGRGVTYEQYF,TGCGCCAGCAGCCAAGGCCGGGGGGTAACCTACGAGCAGTACTTC
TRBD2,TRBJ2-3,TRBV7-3,CASSLKHDSGSTDTQYF,TGTGCCAGCAGCTTAAAGCATGATAGCGGGTCCACAGATACGCAGTATTTT
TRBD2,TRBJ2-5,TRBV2,CASSEGTSGGAKTQYF,TGTGCCAGCAGTGAAGGGACTAGCGGGGGGGCCAAGACCCAGTACTTC
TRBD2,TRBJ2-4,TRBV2,CASRASGLWLAKNIQYF,TGTGCCAGCAGGGCTAGCGGGTTGTGGCTAGCCAAAAACATTCAGTACTTC
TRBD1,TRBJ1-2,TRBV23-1,CASHYRDRAVYGYTF,TGCGCCAGTCACTATAGGGACAGGGCGGTCTATGGCTACACCTTC
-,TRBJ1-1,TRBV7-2,CASTSRPGGEAFF,TGTGCCAGCACCTCCCGCCCGGGGGGGGAAGCTTTCTTT